Many counts were recorded for the clone carrying this T cell receptor beta chain. Its antigen is undetermined. The data derive from a study of identical twins. TCRdb redid the calling of the 5' RACE reads with MiXCR, one entry per CDR3 protein. Of hundreds of thousands of distinct CDR3 sequences in the sample, less than 10% are singletons; the top ten hold about 5.2%. Study results and limitations: There is a chance that invariant MAIT and iNKT cells partially muddied zero-insertion analyses.

V lost 1 base and J lost 5; bases outside the gene matches: 5. Germline V lookup: CDR1 LNHNV, CDR2 YYDKDF (reference sequence). This CDR3 comprises 14 residues. Sequenced: memory (CD45RO+) T cells sorted from blood. This sequence was found in a young woman in good health. The J gene is TRBJ2-7, the V gene TRBV15, with 7 bases that match TRBD2. DNA for the CDR3: TGTGCCACCAGCAGAGCGGGAGGCTCTGACGAGCAGTACTTC. Its translation is CATSRAGGSDEQYF. The full variable domain, its missing parts supplied by reference TRBV15 and TRBJ2-7, is DAMVIQNPRYQVTQFGKPVTLSCSQTLNHNVMYWYQQKSSQAPKLLFHYYDKDFNNEADTPDNFQSRRPNTSFCFLDIRSPGLGDTAMYLCATSRAGGSDEQYFGPGTRLTVT.